This T cell receptor beta chain was identified during a study of blood T cell repertoires in COVID-19. Study at large: Acute and convalescent COVID-19 samples came from the United States, Italy and Spain. The analysed material was cDNA or gDNA that came from T cells, B-cell-depleted T cells, or PBMCs.

Germline CDR1 SGHDT, CDR2 YYEEEE. The J segment lost 8 bases and the V segment lost 7 bases, leaving 9 bases of the junction unmatched. The CDR3 is 14 amino acids. Authors' data handling: From reference gene primer amplification, estimates of nucleated cell counts were derived. Some clones are missing from TCRdb's copy, which holds only in-frame ones; the method was immunoSEQ multiplex PCR. V and J calls and clone size come straight from that table; D and trimming were deduced from the DNA. The data hold some 190,000 clones, with 85% to 90% observed a single time. This TCR came from a man between 18 and 29 years old with active or convalescent COVID-19. The sample taken for sequencing was peripheral blood. J is TRBJ2-1 and V is TRBV5-6; 10 nucleotides agree with TRBD2. CDR3 sequence: CASAPGLASDEQFF. The DNA for the CDR3 is TGTGCCAGCGCGCCGGGACTAGCGTCGGATGAGCAGTTCTTC.